This T cell receptor beta chain was identified in a study of blood T cell repertoires in COVID-19. Here immunoSEQ multiplex PCR was the method, and the copy in TCRdb shows in-frame clones only, minus some. The repertoire consists of more than 50,000 clones, with roughly 90% occurring once and the leading ten covering 1.6%. The CDR3 totals 16 residues. V gene TRBV21-1 combines with J gene TRBJ1-1. TRBV21-1 is described as a pseudogene. Sequences were obtained from peripheral blood. This clonotype was sampled from a human donor in a cohort sampled during active COVID-19. This CDR3 reads CASSKGGMGCSTEAFF. The CDR3 DNA follows: TGTGCCAGCAGCAAAGGAGGGATGGGCTGTAGCACTGAAGCTTTCTTT.